This is a list of T cell receptor beta chains from one sample in a study of beta chain features in type 1 diabetes. Profiling relied on immunoSEQ multiplex PCR, and the TCRdb table lists in-frame clones only, not all of them. The sample carries a few hundred thousand clones, approximately 10% recorded once. The sample was naive CD4+ T cells from blood. The source of these receptors is a man aged 30 to 45 with type 1 diabetes. Each CDR3 is given with its conserved first and last residue. A D gene is named only where the DNA matches it firmly. A row's size may be missing; if present it is once, few, many or a size class.

clone size: -
J gene: TRBJ2-6
V gene: TRBV10-3
D gene: -
CDR3 DNA: TGTGCCATCAGGGGCAGCTCTGGGGCCAACGTCCTGACTTTC
CDR3 protein: CAIRGSSGANVLTF

clone size: -
J gene: TRBJ2-2
V gene: TRBV7-3
D gene: -
CDR3 DNA: TGTGCCAGCAGCTTAACCTCGTGGTGGAGCGGGGAGCTGTTTTTT
CDR3 protein: CASSLTSWWSGELFF

clone size: -
J gene: TRBJ1-1
V gene: TRBV6-1
D gene: -
CDR3 DNA: TGTGCCAGCAGTGAAATCGACACTGAAGCTTTCTTT
CDR3 protein: CASSEIDTEAFF

clone size: few
J gene: TRBJ1-4
V gene: TRBV7-9
D gene: -
CDR3 DNA: TGTGCCAGCAGCCCGGATCTGGGCCATAATGAAAAACTGTTTTTT
CDR3 protein: CASSPDLGHNEKLFF

clone size: few
J gene: TRBJ2-3
V gene: TRBV5-1
D gene: -
CDR3 DNA: TGCGCCAGCATGAGATCGGGACATCGCACAGATACGCAGTATTTT
CDR3 protein: CASMRSGHRTDTQYF

clone size: few
J gene: TRBJ1-2
V gene: TRBV28
D gene: -
CDR3 DNA: TGTGCCAGCACCCCATCTGGGTCGGGGGTTGGCTACACCTTC
CDR3 protein: CASTPSGSGVGYTF

clone size: -
J gene: TRBJ2-3
V gene: TRBV28
D gene: -
CDR3 DNA: TGTGCCAGCAGTTACCCGCGGCGGACAGATACGCAGTATTTT
CDR3 protein: CASSYPRRTDTQYF

clone size: -
J gene: TRBJ2-1
V gene: TRBV4-1
D gene: -
CDR3 DNA: TGCGCCAGCAGCCAGGCCACCGGGAGAAATGAGCAGTTCTTC
CDR3 protein: CASSQATGRNEQFF

clone size: -
J gene: TRBJ2-4
V gene: TRBV7-8
D gene: TRBD2
CDR3 DNA: TGTGCCAGCAGCTTATCCGGGGGGGCAGACATTCAGTACTTC
CDR3 protein: CASSLSGGADIQYF

clone size: -
J gene: TRBJ2-4
V gene: TRBV27
D gene: -
CDR3 DNA: TGTGCCAGCAGTTTCGGATCAAAAGGAGACATTCAGTACTTC
CDR3 protein: CASSFGSKGDIQYF

clone size: few
J gene: TRBJ2-7
V gene: TRBV4-3
D gene: TRBD1
CDR3 DNA: TGCGCCAGCAGCCAAGGTACCGGGACAGAGCCCTACGAGCAGTACTTC
CDR3 protein: CASSQGTGTEPYEQYF

clone size: many
J gene: TRBJ2-1
V gene: TRBV27
D gene: -
CDR3 DNA: TGTGCCACCGGACAGTACAATGAGCAGTTCTTC
CDR3 protein: CATGQYNEQFF

clone size: few
J gene: TRBJ2-1
V gene: TRBV7-9
D gene: TRBD2
CDR3 DNA: TGTGCCAGCAGCGCTGGGACTAGCGGGGGCCTTTACAATGAGCAGTTCTTC
CDR3 protein: CASSAGTSGGLYNEQFF

clone size: -
J gene: TRBJ2-7
V gene: TRBV7-2
D gene: TRBD1
CDR3 DNA: TGTGCCAGCAGCACCGGACAGGGCCCCTACGAGCAGTACTTC
CDR3 protein: CASSTGQGPYEQYF

clone size: -
J gene: TRBJ2-7
V gene: TRBV11-2
D gene: -
CDR3 DNA: TGTGCCAGCAGCTTTGGCAAATCCTACGAGCAGTACTTC
CDR3 protein: CASSFGKSYEQYF

clone size: few
J gene: TRBJ1-6
V gene: TRBV5-1
D gene: -
CDR3 DNA: TGCGCCAGCAGACCGACGGTCGGCGGTTCACCCCTCCACTTT
CDR3 protein: CASRPTVGGSPLHF

clone size: few
J gene: TRBJ1-1
V gene: TRBV30
D gene: -
CDR3 DNA: TGTGCCTGGAGTGTGATGGGGGGAGTTGGCGCTTTCTTT
CDR3 protein: CAWSVMGGVGAFF

clone size: few
J gene: TRBJ1-5
V gene: TRBV29-1
D gene: TRBD1
CDR3 DNA: TGCAGCGTCGGACAGGGGAGAGATCAGCCCCAGCATTTT
CDR3 protein: CSVGQGRDQPQHF

clone size: few
J gene: TRBJ2-5
V gene: TRBV5-1
D gene: -
CDR3 DNA: TGCGCCAGCAGCTCCGGGGGCCAAGAGACCCAGTACTTC
CDR3 protein: CASSSGGQETQYF

clone size: few
J gene: TRBJ1-6
V gene: TRBV5-1
D gene: -
CDR3 DNA: TGCGCCAGCAGCTCGGGAGAATTTAATTCACCCCTCCACTTT
CDR3 protein: CASSSGEFNSPLHF

clone size: -
J gene: TRBJ2-3
V gene: TRBV6-5
D gene: TRBD2
CDR3 DNA: TGTGCCAGCAGTATTACTAGCGGGGCGTCAGATACGCAGTATTTT
CDR3 protein: CASSITSGASDTQYF

clone size: few
J gene: TRBJ2-7
V gene: TRBV7-3
D gene: -
CDR3 DNA: TGTGCCAGCAGCACCGACCCCTCGGGGGAGCAGTACTTC
CDR3 protein: CASSTDPSGEQYF

clone size: -
J gene: TRBJ2-3
V gene: TRBV27
D gene: TRBD2
CDR3 DNA: TGTGCCAGCAGCCCGACTAGCGGGGGAAGAGATACGCAGTATTTT
CDR3 protein: CASSPTSGGRDTQYF

clone size: few
J gene: TRBJ1-1
V gene: TRBV19
D gene: -
CDR3 DNA: TGTGCCAGTATGGGCTTGGGGGCTCGTGAAGCTTTCTTT
CDR3 protein: CASMGLGAREAFF

clone size: -
J gene: TRBJ2-3
V gene: TRBV29-1
D gene: -
CDR3 DNA: TGCAGCGTTGCCGCGGGTCGAGCCTACACAGATACGCAGTATTTT
CDR3 protein: CSVAAGRAYTDTQYF

clone size: -
J gene: TRBJ2-6
V gene: TRBV9
D gene: TRBD2
CDR3 DNA: TGTGCCAGCAGCGCTTCGGGGGAGGGGAACAACGTCCTGACTTTC
CDR3 protein: CASSASGEGNNVLTF

clone size: few
J gene: TRBJ1-1
V gene: TRBV5-4
D gene: TRBD1
CDR3 DNA: TGTGCCAGCAGCTTAAGCGTTTGGGGACAGAGGACTTTCTTT
CDR3 protein: CASSLSVWGQRTFF

clone size: few
J gene: TRBJ2-6
V gene: TRBV7-8
D gene: TRBD2
CDR3 DNA: TGTGCCAGCAGCCAGCGGGGCTCTGGGGCCAACGTCCTGACTTTC
CDR3 protein: CASSQRGSGANVLTF

clone size: few
J gene: TRBJ2-3
V gene: TRBV19
D gene: -
CDR3 DNA: TGTGCCAGTAGTGATGGAGGAGCTCGGGCAGATACGCAGTATTTT
CDR3 protein: CASSDGGARADTQYF

clone size: -
J gene: TRBJ1-4
V gene: TRBV5-1
D gene: TRBD1
CDR3 DNA: TGCGCCAGCAGCTCGGAAGGGACAGGGATTGAAAAACTGTTTTTT
CDR3 protein: CASSSEGTGIEKLFF

clone size: -
J gene: TRBJ2-7
V gene: TRBV30
D gene: TRBD1
CDR3 DNA: TGTGCCTGGGGGGTTTCCTCGGGACAGGGCTCCGTCGAGCAGTACTTC
CDR3 protein: CAWGVSSGQGSVEQYF

clone size: -
J gene: TRBJ2-5
V gene: TRBV18
D gene: -
CDR3 DNA: TGTGCCAGCTCACCGAACGGCGCCAGCGGTTTCAAAGAGACCCAGTACTTC
CDR3 protein: CASSPNGASGFKETQYF

clone size: -
J gene: TRBJ1-2
V gene: TRBV6-6
D gene: -
CDR3 DNA: TGTGCCAGCAGGGCAGCTAACTATGGCTACACCTTC
CDR3 protein: CASRAANYGYTF

clone size: -
J gene: TRBJ2-2
V gene: TRBV7-2
D gene: TRBD2
CDR3 DNA: TGTGCCAGCAGCTTAGCCAGCGGGGGACCCGGGGAGCTGTTTTTT
CDR3 protein: CASSLASGGPGELFF

clone size: few
J gene: TRBJ2-1
V gene: TRBV6-4
D gene: -
CDR3 DNA: TGTGCCAGCAGTGACTCGTCTCTAGCTGGCCGGAATGAGCAGTTCTTC
CDR3 protein: CASSDSSLAGRNEQFF

clone size: few
J gene: TRBJ2-7
V gene: TRBV7-2
D gene: -
CDR3 DNA: TGTGCCAGCAGCTTGCAGACAGGCCCAGAAGAGCAGTACTTC
CDR3 protein: CASSLQTGPEEQYF

clone size: -
J gene: TRBJ2-5
V gene: TRBV4-3
D gene: -
CDR3 DNA: TGCGCCAGCAGCCAAGATATCTTCACACAAGAGACCCAGTACTTC
CDR3 protein: CASSQDIFTQETQYF

clone size: few
J gene: TRBJ2-5
V gene: TRBV7-9
D gene: -
CDR3 DNA: TGTGCCAGCAGCAACTTGGAGACCCAGTACTTC
CDR3 protein: CASSNLETQYF

clone size: -
J gene: TRBJ2-1
V gene: TRBV5-1
D gene: -
CDR3 DNA: TGCGCCAGCAGCTTGGAACAATTATATGAGCAGTTCTTC
CDR3 protein: CASSLEQLYEQFF

clone size: -
J gene: TRBJ2-7
V gene: TRBV10-2
D gene: TRBD2
CDR3 DNA: TGCGCCAGCAGTGAAACTAGCGGGGCCTCCTACGAGCAGTACTTC
CDR3 protein: CASSETSGASYEQYF

clone size: -
J gene: TRBJ1-5
V gene: TRBV30
D gene: -
CDR3 DNA: TGTGCCTGGAGCGGGGAGGATCAGCCCCAGCATTTT
CDR3 protein: CAWSGEDQPQHF

clone size: -
J gene: TRBJ1-1
V gene: TRBV29-1
D gene: TRBD1
CDR3 DNA: TGCAGCGCCCTGGACAGGGCCCTCACTGAAGCTTTCTTT
CDR3 protein: CSALDRALTEAFF

clone size: few
J gene: TRBJ1-5
V gene: TRBV27
D gene: -
CDR3 DNA: TGTGCCAGCAGTTCAGGGTATGGTCAGCCCCAGCATTTT
CDR3 protein: CASSSGYGQPQHF

clone size: -
J gene: TRBJ2-3
V gene: TRBV4-2
D gene: TRBD2
CDR3 DNA: TGTGCCAGCAGGATAGCGGGGGTGAGCACAGATACGCAGTATTTT
CDR3 protein: CASRIAGVSTDTQYF

clone size: -
J gene: TRBJ2-4
V gene: TRBV28
D gene: -
CDR3 DNA: TGTGCCAGCAAGAAGGGGGACAAAAACATTCAGTACTTC
CDR3 protein: CASKKGDKNIQYF

clone size: -
J gene: TRBJ2-3
V gene: TRBV9
D gene: -
CDR3 DNA: TGTGCCAGCAGGCGGGGAGTGGGGACAGATACGCAGTATTTT
CDR3 protein: CASRRGVGTDTQYF

clone size: -
J gene: TRBJ1-3
V gene: TRBV7-9
D gene: -
CDR3 DNA: TGTGCCAGCAGCTTTGCGGGAGCTGGAAACACCATATATTTT
CDR3 protein: CASSFAGAGNTIYF

clone size: few
J gene: TRBJ1-1
V gene: TRBV19
D gene: TRBD1
CDR3 DNA: TGTGCCAGTAGTCCTCTGACAGGGAAAGCTTTCTTT
CDR3 protein: CASSPLTGKAFF

clone size: few
J gene: TRBJ2-5
V gene: TRBV7-7
D gene: -
CDR3 DNA: TGTGCTAGCAGCATTAGAGTTCAAGAGACCCAGTACTTC
CDR3 protein: CASSIRVQETQYF

clone size: -
J gene: TRBJ2-7
V gene: TRBV7-9
D gene: -
CDR3 DNA: TGTGCCAGCAGCTTAAGCCAGGGGCTCTACGAGCAGTACTTC
CDR3 protein: CASSLSQGLYEQYF

clone size: few
J gene: TRBJ1-1
V gene: TRBV6-5
D gene: -
CDR3 DNA: TGTGCCAGCAGTCAGGACATGAACACTGAAGCTTTCTTT
CDR3 protein: CASSQDMNTEAFF